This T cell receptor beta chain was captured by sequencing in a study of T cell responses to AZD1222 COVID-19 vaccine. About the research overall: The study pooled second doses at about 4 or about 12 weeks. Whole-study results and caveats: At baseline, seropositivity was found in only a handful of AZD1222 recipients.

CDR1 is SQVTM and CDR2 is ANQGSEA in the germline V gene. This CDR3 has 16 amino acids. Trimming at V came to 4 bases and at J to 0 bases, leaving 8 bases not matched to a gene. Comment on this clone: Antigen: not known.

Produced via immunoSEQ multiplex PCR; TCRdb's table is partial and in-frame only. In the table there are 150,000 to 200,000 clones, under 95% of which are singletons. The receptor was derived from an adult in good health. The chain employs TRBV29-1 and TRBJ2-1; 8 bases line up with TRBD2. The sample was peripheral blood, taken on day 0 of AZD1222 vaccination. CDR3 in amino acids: CSVAPLAGSSYNEQFF. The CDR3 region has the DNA TGCAGCGTTGCCCCTTTAGCGGGGAGCTCCTACAATGAGCAGTTCTTC.